The clone carrying this T cell receptor beta chain was found a few times. The antigen remains undetermined. The sample is drawn from a study of response to subunit inactivated influenza vaccine. Points from the study as a whole: Authors suggested each seasonal flu vaccination may recruit only limited numbers of new T cells.

Each CDR3 protein gets one entry after TCRdb re-called the RT-PCR reads with MiXCR. Among some 500,000 distinct CDR3 sequences listed, 10% to 15% were seen once. This clonotype was obtained from a man between 50 and 59 years old who received an inactivated influenza vaccine. The sample consisted of PBMCs from blood, taken more than 35 days after vaccination.

The DNA for the CDR3 is TGTGCCAGCAGTATTGGGGGATACTCCCACTCCTACAATGAGCAGTTCTTC. Translating it yields CASSIGGYSHSYNEQFF. V usage is TRBV6-2 or TRBV6-3 and J usage is TRBJ2-1; D is perhaps TRBD1 or TRBD2 (5 bases each). CDR1 and CDR2 (germline): MNHEY, SVGEGT. The germline V and J ends were trimmed by 5 bases and 0 bases, with 17 bases remaining between them. The CDR3 runs to 17 residues.